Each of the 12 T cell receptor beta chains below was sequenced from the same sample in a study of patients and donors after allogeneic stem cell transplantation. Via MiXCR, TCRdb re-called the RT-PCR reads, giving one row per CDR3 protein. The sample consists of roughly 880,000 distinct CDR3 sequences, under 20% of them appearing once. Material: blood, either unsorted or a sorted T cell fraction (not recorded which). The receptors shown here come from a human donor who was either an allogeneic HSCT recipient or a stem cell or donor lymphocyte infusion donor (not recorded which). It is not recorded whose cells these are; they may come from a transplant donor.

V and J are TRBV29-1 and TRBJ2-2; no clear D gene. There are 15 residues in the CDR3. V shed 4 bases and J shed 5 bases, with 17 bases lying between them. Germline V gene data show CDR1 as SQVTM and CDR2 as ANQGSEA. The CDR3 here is CSVAPLTSQTGELFF. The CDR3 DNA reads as TGCAGCGTTGCCCCCCTGACGAGTCAAACCGGGGAGCTGTTTTTT.

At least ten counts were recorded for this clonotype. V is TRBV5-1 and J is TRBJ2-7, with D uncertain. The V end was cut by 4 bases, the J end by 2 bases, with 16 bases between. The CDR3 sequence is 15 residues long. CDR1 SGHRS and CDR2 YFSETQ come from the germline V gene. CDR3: CASSVDGDPTYEQYF. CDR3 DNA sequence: TGCGCCAGCAGCGTGGACGGCGATCCAACCTACGAGCAGTACTTC.

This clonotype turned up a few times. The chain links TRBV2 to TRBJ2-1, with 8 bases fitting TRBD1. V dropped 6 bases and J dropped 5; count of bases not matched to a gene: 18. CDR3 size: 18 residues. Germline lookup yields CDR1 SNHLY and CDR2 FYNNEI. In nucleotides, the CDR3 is TGTGCCAGCAGCCTCACCCGGACAGGGCCCAGACTTAACAATGAGCAGTTCTTC. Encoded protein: CASSLTRTGPRLNNEQFF.

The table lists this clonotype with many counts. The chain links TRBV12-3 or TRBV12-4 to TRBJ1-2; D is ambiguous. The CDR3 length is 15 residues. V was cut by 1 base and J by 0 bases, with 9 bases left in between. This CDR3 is CASSLGAPSNYGYTF. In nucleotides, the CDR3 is TGTGCCAGCAGTTTAGGAGCACCTTCTAACTATGGCTACACCTTC.

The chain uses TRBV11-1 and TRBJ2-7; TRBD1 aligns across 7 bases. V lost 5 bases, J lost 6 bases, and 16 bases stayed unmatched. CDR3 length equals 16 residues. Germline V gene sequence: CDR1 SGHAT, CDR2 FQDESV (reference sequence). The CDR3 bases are TGTGCCAGCAGCCAATACAGGACAGGCACAAGAGGCGAGCAGTACTTC. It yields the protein CASSQYRTGTRGEQYF.

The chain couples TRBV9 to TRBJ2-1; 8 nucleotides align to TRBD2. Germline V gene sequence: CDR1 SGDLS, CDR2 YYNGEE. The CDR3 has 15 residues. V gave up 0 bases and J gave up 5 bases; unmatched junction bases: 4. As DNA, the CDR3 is TGTGCCAGCAGCGTAGCGCTAGCGGGCAACAATGAGCAGTTCTTC. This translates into CASSVALAGNNEQFF.

The CDR3 spells CASSLEGGVGSPPYF. CDR3 coding DNA: TGCGCCAGCAGCTTGGAAGGCGGGGTGGGCAGTCCTCCGTACTTC. The chain has TRBV5-1 and TRBJ2-7, with D tentatively TRBD2 (6 bases). The length of the CDR3 is 15 residues. V lost 0 bases, J lost 12 bases, and 22 bases lay in between. Per germline, CDR1 SGHRS and CDR2 YFSETQ.

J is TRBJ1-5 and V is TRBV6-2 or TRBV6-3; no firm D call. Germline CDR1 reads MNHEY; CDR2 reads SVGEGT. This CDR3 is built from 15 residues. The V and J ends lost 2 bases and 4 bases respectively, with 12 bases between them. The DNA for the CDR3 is TGTGCCAGCAGTTACGGCAGAATCGGGAATCAGCCCCAGCATTTT. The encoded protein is CASSYGRIGNQPQHF.

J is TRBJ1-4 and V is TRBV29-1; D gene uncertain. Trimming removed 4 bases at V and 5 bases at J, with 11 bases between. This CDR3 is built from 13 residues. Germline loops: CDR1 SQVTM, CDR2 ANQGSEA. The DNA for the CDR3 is TGCAGCGTTGCTAGGGATTACAATGAAAAACTGTTTTTT. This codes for CSVARDYNEKLFF.

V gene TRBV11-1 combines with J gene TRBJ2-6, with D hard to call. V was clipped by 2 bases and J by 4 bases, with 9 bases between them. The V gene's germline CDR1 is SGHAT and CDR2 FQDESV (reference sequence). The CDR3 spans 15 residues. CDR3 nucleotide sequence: TGTGCCAGCAGCTTATTAAGAACGGGGGCCAACGTCCTGACTTTC. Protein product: CASSLLRTGANVLTF.

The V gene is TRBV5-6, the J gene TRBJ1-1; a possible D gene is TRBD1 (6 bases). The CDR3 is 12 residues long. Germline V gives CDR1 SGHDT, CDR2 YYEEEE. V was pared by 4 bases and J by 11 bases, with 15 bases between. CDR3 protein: CASSHPRGRAFF. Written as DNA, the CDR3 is TGTGCCAGCAGCCACCCCAGGGGTCGGGCTTTCTTT.

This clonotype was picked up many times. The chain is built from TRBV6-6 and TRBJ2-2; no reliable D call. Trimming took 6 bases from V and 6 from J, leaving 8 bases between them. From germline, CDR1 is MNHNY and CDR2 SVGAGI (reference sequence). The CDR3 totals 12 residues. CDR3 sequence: CASSRTPGELFF. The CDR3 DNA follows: TGTGCCAGCAGCCGGACCCCCGGGGAGCTGTTTTTT.